A single sample gave rise to the 30 T cell receptor beta chains below, sequenced in a study of long-term antiretroviral therapy in people with HIV. Survey level was the resolution at which the v3.0 immunoSEQ assay ran. Here immunoSEQ multiplex PCR was the method, and the copy in TCRdb shows in-frame clones only, minus some. The sample holds around 29,000 clones, 80% seen once. Sequenced material: unsorted PBMCs, taken 0.3 years after starting antiretroviral therapy. These receptors were obtained from a man aged 40-49 years with HIV.

In this sample, this clone turned up a few times. This chain joins TRBV7-2 and TRBJ2-7, with 8 nucleotides matching TRBD2. V lost 5 bases to trimming and J lost 2 bases; unmatched junction nucleotides: 8. CDR3 size: 15 residues. In germline, CDR1 is SGHTA, CDR2 FQGNSA. CDR3 protein: CASSEGLASPYEQYF. CDR3 nucleotide sequence: TGTGCCAGCAGCGAAGGACTAGCATCCCCCTACGAGCAGTACTTC.

The chain recombines TRBV10-3 with TRBJ2-3, with TRBD2 matching 7 bases. CDR3 length: 18 amino acids. Germline CDR1 ENHRY, CDR2 SYGVKD. The V and J ends lost 4 bases and 3 bases, in that order; junction bases with no gene match: 16. Here the CDR3 DNA reads TGTGCCATCAGTGCCTCTCTTGAAGCGGGAAGTAGGACAGATACGCAGTATTTT. It translates to CAISASLEAGSRTDTQYF.

By proportion, this clone is medium-sized. The rearrangement joins TRBV6-5 to TRBJ1-2, with D perhaps matching TRBD1 (6 bases). This CDR3 contains 14 residues. Trimming removed 4 bases from V and 0 bases from J, with 9 bases in between. Germline V gene lookup returns CDR1 MNHEY and CDR2 SVGAGI. CDR3 region: CASSWRGANYGYTF. CDR3 DNA sequence: TGTGCCAGCAGTTGGAGGGGGGCTAACTATGGCTACACCTTC.

J is TRBJ2-1 and V is TRBV7-8, with D tentatively TRBD1 (6 bases). The CDR3 length is 15 residues. The germline V gene has CDR1 SGHVS and CDR2 FQNEAQ. The V end lost 11 bases, the J end lost 2 bases, and 19 bases lay between the germline ends. The CDR3 is CACSRGGQTYNEQFF. For the CDR3, the DNA is TGTGCCTGTTCCCGAGGCGGACAGACCTACAATGAGCAGTTCTTC.

The chain employs TRBV4-3 and TRBJ2-7; D may be TRBD2 (6 bases). This CDR3 comprises 16 residues. Trimming left V 3 bases short and J 3 bases short, with 18 bases between. Germline lookup yields CDR1 LGHNA and CDR2 YSLEER. CDR3 DNA sequence: TGCGCCAGCAGCCATTCCCTCGGGCGGGGAAACTACGAGCAGTACTTC. This sequence encodes CASSHSLGRGNYEQYF.

This clone was seen a handful of times. The chain couples TRBV25-1 to TRBJ1-1, with D unresolved. The germline CDR1 and CDR2 sequences are MGHDK and SYGVNS. With 3 bases removed from V and 0 bases from J, the gap between germline ends came to 11 bases. The CDR3 is 15 residues long. The CDR3 reads CASSDQPTMNTEAFF. DNA of the CDR3: TGTGCCAGCAGTGACCAGCCGACTATGAACACTGAAGCTTTCTTT.

The chain's CDR3 is CASSTYGQGRRERYEQYF. In DNA, the CDR3 is TGTGCCAGCAGCACTTACGGACAGGGACGGCGGGAGAGGTACGAGCAGTACTTC. The J gene is TRBJ2-7, the V gene TRBV21-1; TRBD1, as called in the table, went unchecked against the DNA. TRBV21-1 is termed a pseudogene. This CDR3 contains 18 residues.

CDR3 loop: CASSRTGGGGVQFF. Here the CDR3 DNA reads TGTGCCAGCAGTAGGACAGGGGGCGGAGGGGTGCAGTTCTTC. The V and J genes are TRBV6-6 and TRBJ2-1, with 11 bases fitting TRBD1. This CDR3 has 14 amino acids. V lost 5 bases, J lost 12 bases, and 9 bases stayed unmatched. The germline gives CDR1 MNHNY, CDR2 SVGAGI (reference sequence).

The chain uses TRBV6-5 and TRBJ2-2; 7 bases are shared with TRBD2. V shed 10 bases and J 4 bases; nucleotides not matched to a gene: 9. The CDR3 has 14 residues. Germline V gene sequence: CDR1 MNHEY, CDR2 SVGAGI. Here the CDR3 reads CATGWGGFTGELFF. The CDR3 DNA follows: TGTGCCACAGGTTGGGGGGGGTTCACCGGGGAGCTGTTTTTT.

The gene calls are TRBV7-9 and TRBJ2-5; 8 nucleotides line up with TRBD2. The V gene end was trimmed by 3 bases and the J gene end by 2 bases; junction bases not matched to a gene: 8. In germline, CDR1 is SEHNR, CDR2 FQNEAQ (reference sequence). CDR3 length: 16 residues. The CDR3 DNA is TGTGCCAGCAGCTTTTCCGGGGGGGTTTTTCAAGAGACCCAGTACTTC. It is translated as CASSFSGGVFQETQYF.

This sequence joins TRBV18 and TRBJ2-7; 10 nucleotides line up with TRBD1. Trimming removed 6 bases from V and 11 bases from J; junction bases left unmatched: 7. The CDR3 contains 12 residues. Germline V CDR1 and CDR2: KGHSH, LQKENI. CDR3 protein: CASSGTGEEEYF. Written as DNA, the CDR3 is TGTGCCAGCTCCGGGACAGGGGAGGAGGAGTACTTC.

The chain recombines TRBV2 with TRBJ2-5; D call uncertain. This CDR3 contains 10 residues. V was pared by 4 bases and J by 5 bases, with 2 bases between. The V gene's germline CDR1 is SNHLY and CDR2 FYNNEI. The chain's CDR3 is CASSVETQYF. The CDR3 region has the DNA TGTGCCAGCAGTGTTGAGACCCAGTACTTC. The entire variable domain, with the rest obtained from reference TRBV2 and TRBJ2-5, is as follows: EPEVTQTPSHQVTQMGQEVILRCVPISNHLYFYWYRQILGQKVEFLVSFYNNEISEKSEIFDDQFSVERPDGSNFTLKIRSTKLEDSAMYFCASSVETQYFGPGTRLLVL.

The chain is built from TRBV20-1 and TRBJ1-2, with a weak D call TRBD1 (6 bases). V lost 2 bases, J lost 9 bases, and 7 bases lay in between. Germline V gives CDR1 DFQATT, CDR2 SNEGSKA (reference sequence). This CDR3 region has 10 residues. DNA of the CDR3: TGCAGTGCTAGACAGGGGAGCTACACCTTC. As protein: CSARQGSYTF.

The V and J genes are TRBV28 and TRBJ1-6; 7 positions agree with TRBD1. The V and J ends lost 6 bases and 3 bases, in that order; junction bases with no gene match: 8. Looked up from germline, CDR1 is MDHEN and CDR2 is SYDVKM. The CDR3 has 16 residues. CDR3 DNA sequence: TGTGCCAGCAGACTTGACAGGGAGATCTATAATTCACCCCTCCACTTT. The encoded protein is CASRLDREIYNSPLHF.

This clone was observed a few times. This chain connects TRBV5-1 to TRBJ2-2; 8 bases line up with TRBD2. Losses at the gene ends were 7 bases for V and 5 bases for J; bases not matched to a gene: 4. The germline V gene has CDR1 SGHRS and CDR2 YFSETQ. This CDR3 spans 13 amino acids. CDR3 loop: CASGPGGTGELFF. The CDR3 DNA reads TGCGCCAGCGGCCCGGGAGGGACCGGGGAGCTGTTTTTT.

This chain links TRBV15 with TRBJ2-3, with D perhaps TRBD1 or TRBD2 (5 bases each). The V and J ends lost 1 base and 0 bases respectively, with 5 bases between them. The CDR3 spans 14 residues. Germline-derived CDR1 and CDR2 are LNHNV and YYDKDF (reference sequence). The CDR3: CATSRGGSTDTQYF. The CDR3 nucleotides are TGTGCCACCAGCAGAGGGGGGAGCACAGATACGCAGTATTTT.

A few counts support this clone. The J gene is TRBJ1-5, the V gene TRBV21-1; the table's D call, TRBD1, was not checked against the DNA. TRBV21-1 is listed as a pseudogene. CDR3 length: 17 amino acids. CDR3 protein: CASSSSQVGTGCGPQHF. CDR3 sequence (DNA): TGTGCCAGCAGCAGCAGCCAGGTCGGGACAGGGTGTGGGCCCCAGCATTTT.

This sequence joins TRBV28 and TRBJ1-4, with 8 bases that match TRBD1. The germline V gene encodes CDR1 MDHEN and CDR2 SYDVKM. After removal of 2 bases from V and 13 bases from J, the junction contained 9 bases not matched to a gene. The CDR3 has 14 residues. The DNA of the CDR3 is TGTGCCAGCAGTTTACCCATCGACAGGGGTTTACTGTTTTTT. Encoded protein: CASSLPIDRGLLFF.

The DNA of the CDR3 is TGTGCCAGTGGACAGGGGCGAGTTGGGGCCAACGTCCTGACTTTC. This gives the protein CASGQGRVGANVLTF. The V call is TRBV2, the J call TRBJ2-6, with 9 positions matching TRBD1. The CDR3 has 15 amino acids. Trimming removed 9 bases from V and 3 bases from J; junction bases left unmatched: 6. In germline, CDR1 is SNHLY, CDR2 FYNNEI.

J is TRBJ2-2 and V is TRBV27, with 13 nucleotides matching TRBD2. This CDR3 has 15 residues. Unmatched junction bases numbered 3, after V lost 5 bases and J lost 6 bases. The germline CDR1 and CDR2 sequences are MNHEY and SMNVEV (reference sequence). As DNA, the CDR3 is TGTGCCAGCAGTCGGACTAGCGGGAGACCCGGGGAGCTGTTTTTT. Encoded protein: CASSRTSGRPGELFF.

The chain recombines TRBV7-9 with TRBJ2-3; D unresolved. CDR1 is SEHNR and CDR2 is FQNEAQ in the germline V gene (reference sequence). The CDR3 is 12 residues long. V gave up 5 bases and J gave up 6 bases, with 9 bases separating them. The DNA for the CDR3 is TGTGCCAGCAGCCTGGGTTTGGATACGCAGTATTTT. This sequence encodes CASSLGLDTQYF.

The chain links TRBV9 to TRBJ2-1; 9 bases are a match to TRBD2. Germline values: CDR1 SGDLS, CDR2 YYNGEE. This CDR3 region has 16 residues. V gave up 3 bases and J gave up 5 bases; unmatched junction bases: 9. The CDR3: CASSAVAGAGHNEQFF. CDR3 bases: TGTGCCAGCAGCGCGGTAGCGGGGGCTGGCCACAATGAGCAGTTCTTC.

This chain joins TRBV4-1 and TRBJ2-2; tentatively, D is TRBD1 (6 bases). The V gene's germline CDR1 is MGHRA and CDR2 YSYEKL. The V end was cut by 8 bases, the J end by 0 bases, with 13 bases between. The length of the CDR3 is 15 residues. The CDR3 is CASRLGTTNTGELFF. The CDR3 nucleotides are TGCGCCAGCCGTTTAGGGACAACGAACACCGGGGAGCTGTTTTTT.

The rearrangement links TRBV7-8 to TRBJ2-5; 8 bases line up with TRBD2. The V gene end was trimmed by 4 bases and the J gene end by 4 bases; junction bases not matched to a gene: 5. Germline CDR1 is SGHVS and CDR2 is FQNEAQ. The CDR3 covers 14 residues. CDR3 in DNA: TGTGCCAGCAGCTGGACGGGACTAGGAGAGACCCAGTACTTC. Translation: CASSWTGLGETQYF.

V is TRBV7-2 and J is TRBJ1-1; 7 bases line up with TRBD1. The CDR3 has 14 amino acids. Trimming removed 7 bases from V and 3 bases from J; junction bases left unmatched: 8. CDR1 is SGHTA and CDR2 is FQGNSA in the germline V gene. CDR3 coding DNA: TGTGCCAGCACAATACAGGGGATGGACACTGAAGCTTTCTTT. Protein product: CASTIQGMDTEAFF.

The chain recombines TRBV4-3 with TRBJ2-7; D gene ambiguous. The CDR3 sequence is 15 residues long. Germline V gives CDR1 LGHNA, CDR2 YSLEER. V was cut by 1 base and J by 0 bases, with 10 bases left in between. The CDR3 here is CASSQAYSDSYEQYF. The CDR3 nucleotides read TGCGCCAGCAGCCAAGCCTACAGCGACTCCTACGAGCAGTACTTC.

J is TRBJ2-3 and V is TRBV10-1, with no clear D. Trimming cost V 3 bases and J 0 bases, with 7 bases left between them. This CDR3 has 14 residues. Germline-derived CDR1 and CDR2 are WNHNN and SYGVQD (reference sequence). This CDR3 reads CASSEGQSTDTQYF. CDR3 DNA sequence: TGCGCCAGCAGTGAAGGGCAGAGCACAGATACGCAGTATTTT.

This clone was picked up a small number of times. The J gene is TRBJ1-6, the V gene TRBV4-1; maybe TRBD1 (6 bases). Trimming took 0 bases from V and 6 from J, leaving 18 bases between them. The germline V gene has CDR1 MGHRA and CDR2 YSYEKL. The CDR3 extends over 18 amino acids. The CDR3 spells CASSQDLNRAWVNSPLHF. For the CDR3, the DNA is TGCGCCAGCAGCCAAGATCTTAACAGGGCCTGGGTTAATTCACCCCTCCACTTT.

The chain carries TRBV4-3 and TRBJ2-7, with D perhaps matching TRBD2 (6 bases). Germline CDR1 LGHNA, CDR2 YSLEER. There are 19 residues in the CDR3. V was pared by 0 bases and J by 2 bases, with 23 bases between. CDR3 region: CASSQEVGGPLIGAYEQYF. CDR3 bases: TGCGCCAGCAGCCAAGAAGTCGGGGGACCGCTTATTGGCGCCTACGAGCAGTACTTC.

This clone came up a few times. The V call is TRBV6-6, the J call TRBJ1-4; perhaps TRBD1 as D (6 bases). From germline, CDR1 is MNHNY and CDR2 SVGAGI (reference sequence). The CDR3 covers 16 residues. Trimming took 6 bases from V and 0 from J, leaving 14 bases between them. The CDR3 is CASRNLRTATNEKLFF. The CDR3 coding sequence is TGTGCCAGCAGAAACCTCCGGACAGCAACTAATGAAAAACTGTTTTTT.